This TCR beta chain stems from a study of cytomegalovirus exposure and HLA in healthy donors. The study's findings and limits: Earlier analysis yielded a pattern in which most TCR beta V segments were productive about 90% or about 30% of the time. Exclusion applied to some V segments, including TRBV6-2 and TRBV6-3, as they were indistinguishable. Later examination showed HLA-associated TCR beta chains had greater clonal expansion than equally common others.

Note on this clone: Antigen specificity is unknown. Sequence at one end of the junction differs from germline and may be a read error.

With 60 Vbeta and 13 Jbeta primers, the PCR was carried out. This table comes from immunoSEQ multiplex PCR, and its TCRdb copy is limited to in-frame clones, with some not included. The sample records 160,000 or so clones, over 70% being singletons. The CDR3 spans 8 residues. Germline assignment: CDR1 DFQATT and CDR2 SNEGSKA (reference sequence). The clonotype originates from a woman between 40 and 50 years old in good health and CMV-seropositive. Sequenced sample: PBMCs. V gene TRBV20-1 combines with J gene TRBJ1-1; D ambiguous. DNA of the CDR3: TGCAGTGCTACGAGGCGCCTCTTT. As protein: CSATRRLF.